The entry that follows covers one TCR beta chain sequence. A second roughly 6 to 11 cycle PCR used barcoded and J-beta primers. The template-switch adaptor was a 5' adaptor with 12 random nucleotides. It tagged each cDNA molecule. TCRdb itself ran the 5' RACE reads through MiXCR, one entry per CDR3 protein. The sample lists about 930,000 distinct CDR3 sequences, roughly 29% seen once, with 10% in the top ten. This CDR3 region has 13 residues. Germline CDR1 and CDR2: MDHEN and SYDVKM. The data originate from a study of blood T cells in healthy people across ages. It was around 10 milliliters of peripheral blood that were drawn from each donor. The same data also went into a second study, on T cells of mothers and their children. This second study says: Every mother produced more than 8 million TCR beta CDR3 reads, whereas every child provided 2.5 million to 3.5 million. Detection of persistent microchimeric T cell clones did not occur.

Material for sequencing was blood. The chain couples TRBV28 to TRBJ2-7; TRBD1 or TRBD2 may be the D gene (5 bases each). The last part of the DNA fits TRBJ2-5 better; the J call may be wrong. The receptor was isolated from a woman aged 40 to 50 in good health. The CDR3 DNA reads as TGTGCCAGCATCCCCGGGACCCGGGGGACCCAGTACTTC. It codes for CASIPGTRGTQYF.